These T cell receptor beta chains were read from a single sample in a study of cytomegalovirus exposure and HLA in healthy donors. Assay used: immunoSEQ multiplex PCR; TCRdb lists only in-frame clones, some missing. The table shows over 150,000 clones, with roughly 78% occurring only once. The sequencing input was PBMCs. Receptor source: a man between 35 and 55 years old in good health and CMV-seronegative. Each CDR3 is given with its conserved first and last residue. A D gene is named only where the DNA matches it firmly. Size values are once, few and many counts, or a class for expanded clones, and some rows have none.

size,length,J,V,D,DNA,CDR3
.,15,TRBJ2-3,TRBV5-1,.,TGCGCCAGCAGCTTCGGCGGGTCTACCACAGATACGCAGTATTTT,CASSFGGSTTDTQYF
few,13,TRBJ2-7,TRBV18,TRBD1,TGTGCCAGCTCACCCCCGACAGGGAGCGAGCAGTACTTC,CASSPPTGSEQYF
.,12,TRBJ2-5,TRBV29-1,.,TGCAGCGTACAGGTTACTGACGAGACCCAGTACTTC,CSVQVTDETQYF
.,12,TRBJ2-7,TRBV29-1,.,TGCAGCGTGAAGGGAGACTCCTACGAGCAGTACTTC,CSVKGDSYEQYF
.,13,TRBJ2-1,TRBV27,TRBD1,TGTACTACCGGGACAGGGGCCTACAATGAGCAGTTCTTC,CTTGTGAYNEQFF
.,13,TRBJ1-1,TRBV7-2,.,TGTGCCAGCAGCTCCAACAGGGAAGCTGAAGCTTTCTTT,CASSSNREAEAFF
.,16,TRBJ2-7,TRBV13,.,TGTGCCAGCAGCTTAGGCCAGGCAGGGCTTCCCTACGAGCAGTACTTC,CASSLGQAGLPYEQYF
.,16,TRBJ2-3,TRBV14,TRBD2,TGTGCCAGCAGCCAAGGGGGACTAGTGCCCACAGATACGCAGTATTTT,CASSQGGLVPTDTQYF
few,16,TRBJ2-3,TRBV7-9,TRBD2,TGTGCCAGCAGCCGCGGGACTAGCGGGAGATTAGATACGCAGTATTTT,CASSRGTSGRLDTQYF
.,15,TRBJ2-2,TRBV5-4,.,TGTGCCAGCAGCCTTGGTACGAACTCGGCCGGGGAGCTGTTTTTT,CASSLGTNSAGELFF
.,13,TRBJ2-7,TRBV11-2,.,TGTGCCAACAGCTCCCTAATTTCGGGCGAGCAGTACTTC,CANSSLISGEQYF
.,17,TRBJ1-5,TRBV7-8,TRBD1,TGTGCCAGCAGCTTAGGGACAGGGGACCCCCGGTATCAGCCCCAGCATTTT,CASSLGTGDPRYQPQHF
.,14,TRBJ1-6,TRBV15,TRBD1,TGTGCCACCAGCAGAGACAGGGGGACTTCACCCCTCCACTTT,CATSRDRGTSPLHF
.,10,TRBJ1-4,TRBV7-9,.,TGTGCCAGTCAAAATGAAAAACTGTTTTTT,CASQNEKLFF
.,16,TRBJ2-1,TRBV28,TRBD2,TGTGCCAGCAGTGGGGTGAGCGGGAGCCGATATTCTGAGCAGTTCTTC,CASSGVSGSRYSEQFF
.,15,TRBJ1-4,TRBV7-2,TRBD1,TGTGCCAGCAGCTTAGAACAGGGGACTCGAGAAAAACTGTTTTTT,CASSLEQGTREKLFF
.,15,TRBJ2-3,TRBV6-1,.,TGTGCCAGCAGTACCCGCGGGGAAAACACAGATACGCAGTATTTT,CASSTRGENTDTQYF
.,15,TRBJ2-3,TRBV29-1,.,TGCAGCGTTGACAGCTCCACTAGTTTTCCAGATACGCAGTATTTT,CSVDSSTSFPDTQYF
.,11,TRBJ2-5,TRBV20-1,.,TGCAGTGCTGAGAAGCAAGAGACCCAGTACTTC,CSAEKQETQYF
.,18,TRBJ2-7,TRBV27,TRBD2,TGTGCCAGCAGTTTATCGGCGGGGGTAGCGGCGAACTCCTACGAGCAGTACTTC,CASSLSAGVAANSYEQYF
.,12,TRBJ2-7,TRBV28,TRBD2,TGTGCCAGCAGCGGACTAGTCTACGAGCAGTACTTC,CASSGLVYEQYF
.,17,TRBJ2-6,TRBV5-5,.,TGTGCCAGCAGCACATCGACGGGTAACTCTGGGGCCAACGTCCTGACTTTC,CASSTSTGNSGANVLTF
.,15,TRBJ1-5,TRBV28,.,TGTGCCAGCAGTTTGATAGGGGATAGCAATCAGCCCCAGCATTTT,CASSLIGDSNQPQHF
.,14,TRBJ2-1,TRBV19,TRBD1,TGTGCCAGTGCAACTCAGGGGGCGCACAATGAGCAGTTCTTC,CASATQGAHNEQFF
.,16,TRBJ2-6,TRBV11-3,TRBD2,TGTGCCAGCAGCTTACGGGGGGACTCTGGGGCCAACGTCCTGACTTTC,CASSLRGDSGANVLTF
.,14,TRBJ1-3,TRBV7-8,.,TGTGCCAGCAGCTTAGCTATCTCTGGAAACACCATATATTTT,CASSLAISGNTIYF
.,13,TRBJ2-1,TRBV4-2,.,TGTGCCAGCAGCCATGAGACGGGGAATGAGCAGTTCTTC,CASSHETGNEQFF
.,16,TRBJ1-2,TRBV10-3,TRBD1,TGTGCCATCAGTGAGTCACAGGGGGCATCTAACTATGGCTACACCTTC,CAISESQGASNYGYTF
.,16,TRBJ2-1,TRBV29-1,.,TGCAGCGTTGTTAGGTTCAGGGGGGCAGGGGACAATGAGCAGTTCTTC,CSVVRFRGAGDNEQFF
.,14,TRBJ2-3,TRBV10-3,TRBD2,TGTGCCATCAGTGATGGGAGGGAGGGAGATACGCAGTATTTT,CAISDGREGDTQYF
.,13,TRBJ1-2,TRBV6-1,.,TGTGCCAGCAGTCCCCGACACAGCTATGGCTACACCTTC,CASSPRHSYGYTF
.,14,TRBJ2-1,TRBV5-1,.,TGCGCCAGCAGCTTGGTTGGAGGGCACAATGAGCAGTTCTTC,CASSLVGGHNEQFF
.,14,TRBJ2-7,TRBV5-4,TRBD2,TGTGCCAGCAGCCTCGGGCTAGCGGACTACGAGCAGTACTTC,CASSLGLADYEQYF
.,13,TRBJ2-2,TRBV6-1,.,TGTGCCAGCAGTGACCGGAACACCGGGGAGCTGTTTTTT,CASSDRNTGELFF
.,16,TRBJ2-5,TRBV5-1,TRBD2,TGCGCCAGCAGCTTTGGCCTAGCGGGAGTTCGGGAGACCCAGTACTTC,CASSFGLAGVRETQYF
.,17,TRBJ1-5,TRBV7-9,.,TGTTCCAGCAGCTTATACAGGGTGGGGGCTAGCAATCAGCCCCAGCATTTT,CSSSLYRVGASNQPQHF
.,14,TRBJ2-7,TRBV2,TRBD1,TGTGCCAGCAGTCCTCGAACGACAGGGTCCGAGCAGTACTTC,CASSPRTTGSEQYF
.,14,TRBJ2-3,TRBV19,TRBD2,TGTGCCAGTAGCTCGTCTAGCGGAACAGATACGCAGTATTTT,CASSSSSGTDTQYF
.,16,TRBJ2-1,TRBV2,TRBD2,TGTGCCAGCAGACCTTTAGCGGGATCGGGACCCGATGAGCAGTTCTTC,CASRPLAGSGPDEQFF
once,15,TRBJ1-1,TRBV7-2,.,TGTGCCAGCAGCTCAGATTCGGGGGGGCACACTGAAGCTTTCTTT,CASSSDSGGHTEAFF